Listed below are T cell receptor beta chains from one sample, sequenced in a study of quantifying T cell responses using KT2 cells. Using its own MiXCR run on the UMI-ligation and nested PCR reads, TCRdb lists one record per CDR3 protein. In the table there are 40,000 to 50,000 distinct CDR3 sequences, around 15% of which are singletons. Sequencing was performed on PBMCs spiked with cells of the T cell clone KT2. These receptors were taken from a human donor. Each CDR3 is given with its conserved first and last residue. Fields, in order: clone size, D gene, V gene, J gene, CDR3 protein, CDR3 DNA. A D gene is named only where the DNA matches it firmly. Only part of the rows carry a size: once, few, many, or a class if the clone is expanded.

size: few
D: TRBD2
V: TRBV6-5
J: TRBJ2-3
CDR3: CASTYDGTSGSFWYF
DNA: TGTGCCAGCACCTACGATGGGACTAGCGGGAGTTTTTGGTATTTT

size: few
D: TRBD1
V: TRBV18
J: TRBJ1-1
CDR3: CASSPGQGEAFF
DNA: TGTGCCAGCTCACCCGGACAGGGTGAAGCTTTCTTT

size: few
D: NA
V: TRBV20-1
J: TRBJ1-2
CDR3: CSARETVNYGYTF
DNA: TGCAGTGCTAGGGAAACAGTTAACTATGGCTACACCTTC

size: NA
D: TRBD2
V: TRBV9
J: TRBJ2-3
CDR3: CASRSSGREDTQYF
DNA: TGTGCCAGCAGGTCTAGCGGGCGGGAAGATACGCAGTATTTT

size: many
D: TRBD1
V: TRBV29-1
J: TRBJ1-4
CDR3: CSVGDRGNVNEKLFF
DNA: TGCAGCGTTGGGGACAGGGGAAACGTGAATGAAAAACTGTTTTTT

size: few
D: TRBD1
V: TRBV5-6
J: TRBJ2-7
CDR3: CASSLGTGGTHEQYF
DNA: TGTGCCAGCAGCCTGGGGACAGGGGGAACCCACGAGCAGTACTTC

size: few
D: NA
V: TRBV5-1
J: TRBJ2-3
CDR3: CASSLRGDTGDTQYF
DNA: TGCGCCAGCAGCCTTAGGGGGGACACGGGGGATACGCAGTATTTT

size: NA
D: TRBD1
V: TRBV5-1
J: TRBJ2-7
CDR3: CASRPPEGGAGYEQYF
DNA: TGCGCCAGCAGGCCACCTGAAGGGGGCGCGGGCTACGAGCAGTACTTC

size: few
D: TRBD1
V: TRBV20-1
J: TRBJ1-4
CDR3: CSARDGGGLDEKLFF
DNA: TGCAGTGCTAGAGATGGAGGGGGCCTTGATGAAAAACTGTTTTTT

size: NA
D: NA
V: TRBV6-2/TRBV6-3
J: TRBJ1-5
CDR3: CASSTKGRSNQPQHF
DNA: TGTGCCAGCAGTACGAAGGGACGGAGCAATCAGCCCCAGCATTTT

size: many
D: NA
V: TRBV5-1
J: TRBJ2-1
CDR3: CASSLGNLGSYNEQFF
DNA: TGCGCCAGCAGCTTGGGAAACCTTGGGAGTTACAATGAGCAGTTCTTC

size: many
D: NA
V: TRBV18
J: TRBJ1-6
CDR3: CASSPSSDSPLHF
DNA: TGTGCCAGCTCACCGTCGAGTGATTCACCCCTCCACTTT

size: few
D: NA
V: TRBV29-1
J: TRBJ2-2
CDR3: CSAGLTNTGELFF
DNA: TGCAGCGCAGGACTAACGAACACCGGGGAGCTGTTTTTT

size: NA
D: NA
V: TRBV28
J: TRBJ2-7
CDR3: CASSLCARTVEYEQYF
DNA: TGTGCCAGCAGTTTATGCGCCCGGACAGTGGAATACGAGCAGTACTTC

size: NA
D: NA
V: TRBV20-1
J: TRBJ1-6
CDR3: CSARPQPNSPLHF
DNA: TGCAGTGCCAGACCCCAACCTAATTCACCCCTCCACTTT

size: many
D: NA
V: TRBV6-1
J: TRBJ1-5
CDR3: CASTGFFFEGNQPQHF
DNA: TGTGCCAGCACAGGGTTTTTTTTCGAGGGCAATCAGCCCCAGCATTTT

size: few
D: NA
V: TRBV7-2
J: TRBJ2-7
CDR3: CASSPPSDYVYEQYF
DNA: TGTGCCAGCAGCCCGCCTAGCGACTATGTCTACGAGCAGTACTTC

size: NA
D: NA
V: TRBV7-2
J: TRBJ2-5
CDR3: CASSLDRRETQYF
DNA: TGTGCCAGCAGCTTAGACAGAAGAGAGACCCAGTACTTC

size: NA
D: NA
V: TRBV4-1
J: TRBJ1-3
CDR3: CASSQDPTGGLRNTIYF
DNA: TGCGCCAGCAGCCAAGATCCCACTGGAGGGCTAAGAAACACCATATATTTT

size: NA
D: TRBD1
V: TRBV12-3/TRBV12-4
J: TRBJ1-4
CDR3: CARFPRPGQGTEKLFF
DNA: TGTGCCAGATTCCCGAGACCGGGACAGGGGACGGAAAAACTGTTTTTT

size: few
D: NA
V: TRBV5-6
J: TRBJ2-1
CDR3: CASSWGSNEQFF
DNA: TGTGCCAGCAGCTGGGGCAGCAATGAGCAGTTCTTC

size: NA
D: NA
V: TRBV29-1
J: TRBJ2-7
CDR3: CSVVESYEQYF
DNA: TGCAGCGTCGTCGAGTCCTACGAGCAGTACTTC

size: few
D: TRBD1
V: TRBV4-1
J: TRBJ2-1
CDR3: CASSQRDSKKFF
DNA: TGCGCCAGCAGCCAAAGGGACAGCAAAAAGTTCTTC

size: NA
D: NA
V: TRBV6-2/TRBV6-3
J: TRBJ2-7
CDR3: CASSPVTIHLTSYEQYF
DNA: TGTGCCAGCAGCCCCGTGACCATTCATCTTACGTCCTACGAGCAGTACTTC

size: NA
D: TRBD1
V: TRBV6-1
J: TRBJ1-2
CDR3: CASSDPLDRVDYTF
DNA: TGTGCCAGCAGTGACCCCCTGGACAGGGTTGACTACACCTTC

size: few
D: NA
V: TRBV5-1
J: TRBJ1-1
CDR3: CASSLPGGGDQAFF
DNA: TGCGCCAGCAGCTTGCCAGGAGGGGGGGATCAGGCTTTCTTT

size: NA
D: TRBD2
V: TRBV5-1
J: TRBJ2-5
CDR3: CASSFWTSGPETQYF
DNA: TGCGCCAGCAGCTTCTGGACTAGCGGTCCAGAGACCCAGTACTTC

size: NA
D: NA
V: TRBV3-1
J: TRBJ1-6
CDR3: CASSPQAPGYNSPLHF
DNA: TGTGCCAGCAGCCCACAGGCACCTGGCTATAATTCACCCCTCCACTTT

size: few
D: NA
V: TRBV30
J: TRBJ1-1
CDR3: CAWRALLMGAFF
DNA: TGTGCCTGGAGGGCACTCTTAATGGGAGCTTTCTTT

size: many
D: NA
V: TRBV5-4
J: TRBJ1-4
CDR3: CASSLDTYNEKLFF
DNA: TGTGCCAGCAGCTTGGACACCTATAATGAAAAACTGTTTTTT

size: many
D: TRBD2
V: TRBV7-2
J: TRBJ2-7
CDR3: CASSLEDSGSYEQYF
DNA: TGTGCCAGCAGCTTAGAGGATAGCGGGAGTTACGAGCAGTACTTC

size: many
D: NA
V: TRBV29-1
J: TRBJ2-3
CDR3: CSVEDRRGPDTQYF
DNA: TGCAGCGTTGAAGATCGGAGAGGGCCAGATACGCAGTATTTT

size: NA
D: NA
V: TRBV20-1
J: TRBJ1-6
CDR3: CSARLGGNSPLHF
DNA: TGCAGTGCTAGACTTGGGGGTAATTCACCCCTCCACTTT

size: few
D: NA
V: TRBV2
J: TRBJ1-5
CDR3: CASRWDPGSNQPQHF
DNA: TGTGCCAGCAGGTGGGACCCAGGGAGCAATCAGCCCCAGCATTTT

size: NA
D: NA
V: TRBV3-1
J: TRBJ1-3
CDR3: CASSLVTAAGNTIYF
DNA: TGTGCCAGCAGCCTAGTTACTGCCGCTGGAAACACCATATATTTT

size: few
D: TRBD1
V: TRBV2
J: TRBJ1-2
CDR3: CASKFLTGEDGYTF
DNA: TGTGCCAGCAAATTCCTGACAGGGGAGGATGGCTACACCTTC

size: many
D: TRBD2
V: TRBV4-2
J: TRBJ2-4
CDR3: CASSQEGTSVNIQYF
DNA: TGTGCCAGCAGCCAGGAAGGGACTAGCGTGAACATTCAGTACTTC

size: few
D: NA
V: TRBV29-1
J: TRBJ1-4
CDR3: CSVVMAGGRLFF
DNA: TGCAGCGTTGTTATGGCCGGGGGTCGACTGTTTTTT

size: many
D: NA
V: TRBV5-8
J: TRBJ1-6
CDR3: CASIRSSYNSPLHF
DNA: TGTGCCAGCATCCGAAGCTCCTATAATTCACCCCTCCACTTT

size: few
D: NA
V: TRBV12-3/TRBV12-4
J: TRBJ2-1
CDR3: CASRVWADPYNEQFF
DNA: TGTGCCAGCAGGGTTTGGGCAGACCCCTACAATGAGCAGTTCTTC

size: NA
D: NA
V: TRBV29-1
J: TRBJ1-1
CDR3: CSFKRGREGTEAFF
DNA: TGCAGCTTCAAGCGCGGGAGGGAGGGGACTGAAGCTTTCTTT

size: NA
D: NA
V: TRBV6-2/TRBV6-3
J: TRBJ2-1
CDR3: CASSYGNLASNEQFF
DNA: TGTGCCAGCAGTTACGGGAACCTAGCGAGCAATGAGCAGTTCTTC

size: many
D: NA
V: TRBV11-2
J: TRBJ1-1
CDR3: CASSEISPRRLNTEAFF
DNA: TGTGCCAGCAGCGAAATATCACCCAGGAGATTGAACACTGAAGCTTTCTTT

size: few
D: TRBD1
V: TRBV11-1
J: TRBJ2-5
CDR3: CASSLGDRVRETQYF
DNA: TGTGCCAGCAGCTTAGGCGACAGGGTCCGTGAGACCCAGTACTTC

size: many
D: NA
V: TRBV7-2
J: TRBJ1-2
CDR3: CATGSFGGAGGYTF
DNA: TGTGCCACCGGCTCGTTTGGGGGGGCTGGGGGCTACACCTTC

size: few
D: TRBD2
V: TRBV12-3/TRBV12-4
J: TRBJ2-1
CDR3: CASSLNPGGRAGKGNEQFF
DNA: TGTGCCAGCAGTTTAAACCCAGGCGGGAGGGCGGGCAAAGGGAATGAGCAGTTCTTC

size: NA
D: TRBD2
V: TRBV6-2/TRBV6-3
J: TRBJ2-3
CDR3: CASSYSSGRTYTQYF
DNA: TGTGCCAGCAGTTACTCTAGCGGGAGGACATATACGCAGTATTTT

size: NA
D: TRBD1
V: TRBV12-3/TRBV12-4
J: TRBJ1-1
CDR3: CASSTGQGRNTEAFF
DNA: TGTGCCAGCAGTACCGGACAGGGACGGAACACTGAAGCTTTCTTT

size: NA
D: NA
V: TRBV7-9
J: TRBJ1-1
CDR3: CASRGGLTEAFF
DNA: TGTGCCAGCAGGGGGGGACTCACTGAAGCTTTCTTT

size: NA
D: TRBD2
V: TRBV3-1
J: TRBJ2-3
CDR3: CASSPQTSGRALDTQYF
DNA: TGTGCCAGCAGCCCACAGACTAGCGGGAGGGCCTTAGATACGCAGTATTTT

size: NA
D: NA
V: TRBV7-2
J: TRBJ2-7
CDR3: CASRTNPGDYEQYF
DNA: TGTGCCAGCAGGACGAATCCGGGGGACTACGAGCAGTACTTC

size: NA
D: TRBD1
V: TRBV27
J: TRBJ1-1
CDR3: CASSPNPRGQEAFF
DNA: TGTGCCAGCAGTCCTAACCCTAGGGGACAGGAAGCTTTCTTT

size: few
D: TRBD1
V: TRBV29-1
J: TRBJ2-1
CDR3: CSVGRTGTGGGEQFF
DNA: TGCAGCGTTGGCCGAACCGGGACAGGGGGCGGTGAGCAGTTCTTC

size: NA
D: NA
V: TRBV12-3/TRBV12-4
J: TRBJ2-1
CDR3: CASSLTLRGREQFF
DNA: TGTGCCAGCAGTTTAACTTTGCGAGGCAGGGAGCAGTTCTTC

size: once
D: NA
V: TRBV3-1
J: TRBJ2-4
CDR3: CASSPLGGENIQYF
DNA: TGTGCCAGCAGCCCCCTAGGGGGTGAAAACATTCAGTACTTC

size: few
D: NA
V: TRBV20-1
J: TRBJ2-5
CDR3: CSASVPGLFQETQYF
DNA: TGCAGTGCTAGTGTCCCGGGACTTTTCCAAGAGACCCAGTACTTC

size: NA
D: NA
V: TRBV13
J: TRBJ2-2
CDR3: CATTIKGFLNTGELFF
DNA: TGTGCCACCACGATAAAGGGTTTCTTGAACACCGGGGAGCTGTTTTTT